This TCR beta chain came from a study of CD8+CD57+ T cells in acquired aplastic anemia (dated by TCRdb to 2016 to 2018). Regarding the research as a whole: On average, sorted CD4+ and CD8+ cells yielded around 3.4 ug of extracted DNA, with a range of about 0.17 to 27.4 ug. CD8+CD57+ expansion was defined as a frequency above the mean frequency observed in healthy subjects. Overall results and qualifications from the work: Patients and healthy controls showed no significant difference in CD8+ Simpson's diversity (P=0.060). Around 31 CD8+ CDR3 sequences were shared between patients and controls but appeared highly expressed in patients and within their immunodominant clones.

The CDR1 and CDR2 encoded by the germline V gene (reference sequence) are LNHDA and SQIVND. Taken from cysteine to phenylalanine, the CDR3 has 14 residues. The read is trimmed to its CDR3 DNA, 42 bases read in frame from base 1. Genomic DNA served as template for TCR beta VDJ combination and CDR3 sequence profiling. TCR repertoire sequencing was run on an Illumina HiSeq 2000. The original pipeline was this. TRBV/TRBJ rearrangement plots, CDR3 size and DJ length profiles, and Simpson's diversity index were used to evaluate the repertoires. The most abundant DNA sequence in the deep sequencing data was defined as the immunodominant clone. CDR3 amino acid sequences were checked for sharing across subjects and were also compared against the VDJdb database and published repertoires. TCRdb reanalyzed the raw reads on its own, using fastp at Q25 for trimming and MiXCR for clone calling, and kept in-frame beta chains. Records with the same CDR3 protein are collapsed into one entry carrying the most frequent genes and DNA. TCRdb's processing, not the study's, gives the V and J calls here. In all, the sample holds approximately 190,000 distinct CDR3 sequences, and just under 50% of those were seen once. Together, the top ten hold about 9.7% of the sample.

Patients chosen for sequencing had shown expansion of CD8+CD57+ cells by flow cytometry. Severe acquired aplastic anemia was diagnosed in all patients according to International Study of Aplastic Anemia and Agranulocytosis and Camitta criteria. At the time blood was sampled, none of the patients had received any therapy. In this study, sorted CD4+ and CD8+ T cells from the blood of healthy subjects and of severe aplastic anemia patients had their TCR repertoires deep-sequenced. Patients were enrolled under clinicaltrials.gov protocols 00001620, 01623167, 00001397, 00071045, 00081523 and 00961064 in the USA. Ficoll-Paque density gradient centrifugation was used to isolate peripheral blood mononuclear cells. Before DNA extraction, CD4+ and CD8+ T cells were sorted with FACS or magnetic beads. As for this clonotype: Its antigen remains unidentified. The germline gene is not matched at one end of the junction; a read error may be the cause.

The sequenced sample consisted of sorted CD4+, CD8+, or CD8+CD57+ T cells (not recorded which) from PBMCs. Recombination linked TRBV19 to TRBJ2-2; 10 of the junction bases match TRBD2. The TCR comes from a human donor with aplastic anemia. Here is the DNA: TGTGCCAGTAATCTAGCGGGAGAGACCGGGGGGCTGTTTTTT. This gives the protein CASNLAGETGGLFF. The full variable domain, with segments outside the CDR3 supplied by the reference TRBV19 and TRBJ2-2 proteins, appears as DGGITQSPKYLFRKEGQNVTLSCEQNLNHDAMYWYRQDPGQGLRLIYYSQIVNDFQKGDIAEGYSVSREKKESFPLTVTSAQKNPTAFYLCASNLAGETGGLFFGEGSRLTVL.